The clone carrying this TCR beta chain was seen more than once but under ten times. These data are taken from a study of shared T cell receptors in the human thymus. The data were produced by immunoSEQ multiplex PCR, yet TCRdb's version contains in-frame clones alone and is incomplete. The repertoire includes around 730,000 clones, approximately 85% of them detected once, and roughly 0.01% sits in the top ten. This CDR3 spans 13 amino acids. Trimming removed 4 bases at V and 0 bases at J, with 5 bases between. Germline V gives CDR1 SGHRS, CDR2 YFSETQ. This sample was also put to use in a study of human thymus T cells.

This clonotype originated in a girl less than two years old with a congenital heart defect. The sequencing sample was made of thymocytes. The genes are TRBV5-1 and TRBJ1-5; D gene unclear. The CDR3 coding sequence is TGCGCCAGCAGCGTCAGTAGCAATCAGCCCCAGCATTTT. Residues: CASSVSSNQPQHF.